This T cell receptor beta chain is from a study of blood T cells in healthy people across ages (dated by TCRdb to about 2015). A note on the overall study: In model experiments, template switching captured roughly one uniquely barcoded TCR beta cDNA molecule for every two T cells. Using deep sequencing normalized with unique cDNA molecular identifiers, the study measured how TCR beta repertoire diversity changes with age. Four age groups were formed from the donors: young (average roughly 15 years), middle-aged (around 39), aged (approximately 60) and long-lived (about 80). To avoid experimental bias, donors of different ages were distributed randomly across sequencing lanes. The study analyzed two additional independent replicas of 1 million unique cDNA reads from the same blood draw for two donors, one aged 18 to 30 and one aged 80 or older. Study-wide findings and limitations: Total diversity estimates from one million sequenced T cells were considered lower bounds and underestimates. Observed TCR beta diversity per million T cells fell roughly linearly with age, and a significant reduction was already apparent by age around 40. There was a strong correlation between observed TCR beta diversity and the percentage of naive T cells measured by flow cytometry. Compared with the aged group, the long-lived group had more naive CD4+ T cells, fewer expanded clones and increased TCR diversity, suggesting age selection. Because donor CMV infection status was unknown, age-related changes in expanded clonotypes were potentially confounded. Bulk unsorted PBMC profiling prevented conclusive comparison of naive and antigen-experienced compartments.

Library construction relied on 5' RACE. Sequenced on an Illumina HiSeq 2500. The second PCR ran for roughly 6 to 11 cycles and used a J-beta primer mix along with a sample-barcoded 5' primer. A template-switch 5' adaptor carrying 12 random nucleotides introduced a unique molecular identifier onto each TCR beta cDNA molecule. At least 2.5 million CDR3-containing paired-end reads were obtained from each sample. The Mint cDNA synthesis kit, primed by a TRBC-specific oligonucleotide, was used to synthesize first-strand cDNA from all RNA. Following uracil-DNA glycosylase treatment, a first 18-cycle PCR with universal primers M1SS and BC2_uni_R was performed on all cDNA. Regarding the original processing steps: Each sample was normalized by randomly selecting 1 million high-quality reads, each carrying a distinct molecular identifier. Instead of being binned into consensus sequences, reads that shared molecular identifiers were thrown out. MiTCR, set to a Q25 quality threshold and the strictest error-elimination algorithm, was used for CDR3 identification, clonotype clustering and error correction. A nonparametric unseen species model with Euler transformation was used to estimate lower-bound total TCR beta diversity. TCRdb reanalyzed the raw reads on its own, using fastp at Q25 for trimming and MiXCR for clone calling, and kept in-frame beta chains. Entries are consolidated by CDR3 protein sequence, retaining the most common genes and DNA. TCRdb, not the original authors, processed these V and J calls. This sample gives about 670,000 distinct CDR3 sequences in total; around 38% of them show up just once. The ten largest make up 25% to 35% of the sample.

Systemically healthy Caucasian individuals from Russia, around 38 in total and aged about 6 to 95 years, were included as donors. Each donor gave about 9.7 milliliters of peripheral blood, drawn into EDTA-treated Vacutainer tubes. Ficoll-Paque density-gradient centrifugation was used to isolate PBMCs, with at least 6 million obtained per sample. Total RNA, at least 6 micrograms per sample, was extracted from PBMCs with Trizol reagent. Naive CD45RAhigh/CD27high T cell percentages were measured by flow cytometry on a PBMC aliquot from every donor. The CDR3 goes from the cysteine to the phenylalanine over 11 residues. Of all the DNA, just the CDR3 is kept, 33 bases in frame from base 1. CDR1 and CDR2 were assigned from the germline V gene (reference sequence) as DFQATT and SNEGSKA. This clonotype was counted between two and nine times. Its binding antigen is unknown. The junction differs from germline at one of its ends, possibly a read error.

The sequenced sample was blood. The chain is assembled from TRBV20-1 and TRBJ2-7, with the D gene too uncertain to name. This receptor was obtained from an elderly man in good health. The CDR3 region reads CSASPLHEQYF. The DNA sequence is as follows: TGCAGTGCTTCTCCGCTCCACGAACAGTACTTC.